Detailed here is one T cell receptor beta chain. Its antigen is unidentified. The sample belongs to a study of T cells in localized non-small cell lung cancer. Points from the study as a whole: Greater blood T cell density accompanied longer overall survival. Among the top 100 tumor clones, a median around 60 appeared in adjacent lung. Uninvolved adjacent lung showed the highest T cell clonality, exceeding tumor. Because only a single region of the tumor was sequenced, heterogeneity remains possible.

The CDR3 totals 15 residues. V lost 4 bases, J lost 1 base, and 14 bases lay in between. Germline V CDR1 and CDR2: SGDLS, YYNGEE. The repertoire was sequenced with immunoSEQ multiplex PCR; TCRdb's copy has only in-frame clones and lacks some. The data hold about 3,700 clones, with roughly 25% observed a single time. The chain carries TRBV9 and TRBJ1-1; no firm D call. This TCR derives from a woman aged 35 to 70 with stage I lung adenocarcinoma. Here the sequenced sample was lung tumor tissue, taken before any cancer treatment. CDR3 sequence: CASSTDPLGNTEAFF. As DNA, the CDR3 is TGTGCCAGCAGCACAGATCCCCTTGGGAACACTGAAGCTTTCTTT. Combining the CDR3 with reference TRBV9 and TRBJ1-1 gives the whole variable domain DSGVTQTPKHLITATGQRVTLRCSPRSGDLSVYWYQQSLDQGLQFLIQYYNGEERAKGNILERFSAQQFPDLHSELNLSSLELGDSALYFCASSTDPLGNTEAFFGQGTRLTVV.